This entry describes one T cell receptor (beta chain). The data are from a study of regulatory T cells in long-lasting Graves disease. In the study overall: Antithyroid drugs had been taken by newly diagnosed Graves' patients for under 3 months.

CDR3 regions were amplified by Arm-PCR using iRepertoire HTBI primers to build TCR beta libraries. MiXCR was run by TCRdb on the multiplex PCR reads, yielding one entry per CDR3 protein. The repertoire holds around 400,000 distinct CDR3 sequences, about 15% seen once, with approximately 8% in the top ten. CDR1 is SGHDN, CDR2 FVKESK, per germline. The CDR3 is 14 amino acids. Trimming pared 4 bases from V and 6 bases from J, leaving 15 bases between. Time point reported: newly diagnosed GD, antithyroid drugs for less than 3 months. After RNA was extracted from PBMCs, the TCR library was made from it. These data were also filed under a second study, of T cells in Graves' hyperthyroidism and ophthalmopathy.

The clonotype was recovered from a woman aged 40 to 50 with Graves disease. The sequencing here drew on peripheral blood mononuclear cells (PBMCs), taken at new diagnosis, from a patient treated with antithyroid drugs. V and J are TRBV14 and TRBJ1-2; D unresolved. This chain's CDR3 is CASSPGVGLNGYTF. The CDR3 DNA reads TGTGCCAGCAGCCCCGGTGTGGGCCTGAATGGCTACACCTTC. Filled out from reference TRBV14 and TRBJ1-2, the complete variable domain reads EAGVTQFPSHSVIEKGQTVTLRCDPISGHDNLYWYRRVMGKEIKFLLHFVKESKQDESGMPNNRFLAERTGGTYSTLKVQPAELEDSGVYFCASSPGVGLNGYTFGSGTRLTVV.